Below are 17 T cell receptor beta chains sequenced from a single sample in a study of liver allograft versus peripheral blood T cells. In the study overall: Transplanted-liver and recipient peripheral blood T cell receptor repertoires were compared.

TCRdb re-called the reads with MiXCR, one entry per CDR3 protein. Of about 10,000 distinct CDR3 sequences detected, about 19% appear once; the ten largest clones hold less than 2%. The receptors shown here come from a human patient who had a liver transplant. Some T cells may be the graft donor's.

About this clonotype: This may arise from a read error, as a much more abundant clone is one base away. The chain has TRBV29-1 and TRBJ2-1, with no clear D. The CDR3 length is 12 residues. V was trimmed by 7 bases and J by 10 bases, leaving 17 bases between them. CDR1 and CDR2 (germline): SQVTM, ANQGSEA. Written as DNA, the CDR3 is TGCAGCGGGACCGTCTCTTCGCGCGAGCAGTTCTTC. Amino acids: CSGTVSSREQFF.

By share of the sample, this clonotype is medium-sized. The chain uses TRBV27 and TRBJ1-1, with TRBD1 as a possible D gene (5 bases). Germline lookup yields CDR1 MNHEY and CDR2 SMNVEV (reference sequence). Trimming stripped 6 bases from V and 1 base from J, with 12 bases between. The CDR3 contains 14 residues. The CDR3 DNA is TGTGCCAGCAGGACGGGACGGGGGAACACTGAAGCTTTCTTT. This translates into CASRTGRGNTEAFF.

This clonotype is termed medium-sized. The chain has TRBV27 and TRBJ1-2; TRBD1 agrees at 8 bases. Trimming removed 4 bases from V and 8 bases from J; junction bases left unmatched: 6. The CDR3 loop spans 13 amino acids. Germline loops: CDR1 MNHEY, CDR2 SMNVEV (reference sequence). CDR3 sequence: CASSSETGVGYTF. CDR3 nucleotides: TGTGCCAGCAGTTCAGAGACAGGGGTCGGCTACACCTTC.

For the CDR3, the DNA is TGTGCCGGGAGGTCTTTGAAGGGAGCCTACGAGCAGTACTTC. Translated: CAGRSLKGAYEQYF. The chain couples TRBV28 to TRBJ2-7; maybe TRBD2 (6 bases). Germline CDR1 and CDR2: MDHEN and SYDVKM. The CDR3 extends over 14 amino acids. V shed 11 bases and J shed 2 bases, with 19 bases lying between them.

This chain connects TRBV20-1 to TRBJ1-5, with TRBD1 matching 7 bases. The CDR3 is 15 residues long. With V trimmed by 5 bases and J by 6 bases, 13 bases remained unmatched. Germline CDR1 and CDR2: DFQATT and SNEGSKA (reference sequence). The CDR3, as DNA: TGCAGTGCTCCAAGCCAAGGGGGCAGGGGTCAGCCCCAGCATTTT. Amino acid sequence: CSAPSQGGRGQPQHF.

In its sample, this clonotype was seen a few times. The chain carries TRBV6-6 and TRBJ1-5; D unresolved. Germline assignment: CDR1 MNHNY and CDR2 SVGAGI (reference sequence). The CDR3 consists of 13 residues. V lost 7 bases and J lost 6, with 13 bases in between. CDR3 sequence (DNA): TGTGCCAGCAAGGCCACCGGTAGTCAGCCCCAGCATTTT. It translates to CASKATGSQPQHF.

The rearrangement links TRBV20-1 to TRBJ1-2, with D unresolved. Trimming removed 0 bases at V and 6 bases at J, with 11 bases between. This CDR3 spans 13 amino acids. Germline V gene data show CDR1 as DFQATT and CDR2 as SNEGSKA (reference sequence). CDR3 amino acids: CSARDGVGDGYTF. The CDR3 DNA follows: TGCAGTGCTAGAGATGGCGTGGGAGATGGCTACACCTTC.

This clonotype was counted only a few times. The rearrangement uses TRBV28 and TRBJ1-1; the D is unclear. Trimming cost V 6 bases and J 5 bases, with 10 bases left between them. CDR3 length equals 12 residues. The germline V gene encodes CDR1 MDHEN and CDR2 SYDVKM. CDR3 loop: CASSLVGTEAFF. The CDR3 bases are TGTGCCAGCAGCCTCGTCGGGACTGAAGCTTTCTTT.

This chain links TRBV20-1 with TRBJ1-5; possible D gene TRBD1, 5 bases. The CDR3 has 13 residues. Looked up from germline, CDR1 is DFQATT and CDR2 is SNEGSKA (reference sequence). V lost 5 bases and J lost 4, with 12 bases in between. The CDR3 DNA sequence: TGCAGTGCTGGGGGTAAAGGGAATCAGCCCCAGCATTTT. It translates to CSAGGKGNQPQHF.

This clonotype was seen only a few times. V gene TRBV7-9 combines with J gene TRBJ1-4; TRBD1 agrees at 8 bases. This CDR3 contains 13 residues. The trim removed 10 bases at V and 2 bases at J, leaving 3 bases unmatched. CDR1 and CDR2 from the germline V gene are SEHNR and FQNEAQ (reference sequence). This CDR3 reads CATRGLTNEKLFF. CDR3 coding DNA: TGTGCCACCAGGGGGCTTACTAATGAAAAACTGTTTTTT.

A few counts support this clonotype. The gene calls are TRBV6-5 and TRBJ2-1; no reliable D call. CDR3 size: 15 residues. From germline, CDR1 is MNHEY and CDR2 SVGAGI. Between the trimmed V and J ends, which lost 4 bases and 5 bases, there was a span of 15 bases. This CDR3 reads CASSSTYLLNNEQFF. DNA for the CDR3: TGTGCCAGCAGTTCCACATACCTTCTCAACAATGAGCAGTTCTTC.

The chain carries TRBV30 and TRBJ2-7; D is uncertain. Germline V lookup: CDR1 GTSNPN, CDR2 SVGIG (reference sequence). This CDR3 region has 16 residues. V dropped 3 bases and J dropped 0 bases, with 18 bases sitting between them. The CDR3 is CAWSLSSARSSYEQYF. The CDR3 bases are TGTGCCTGGAGCCTCTCCTCAGCGAGGAGCTCCTACGAGCAGTACTTC.

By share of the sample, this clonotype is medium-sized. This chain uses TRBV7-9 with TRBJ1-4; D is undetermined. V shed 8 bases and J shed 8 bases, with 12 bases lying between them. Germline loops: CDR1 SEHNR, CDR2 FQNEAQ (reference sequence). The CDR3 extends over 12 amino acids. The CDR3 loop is CASSPVDEKLFF. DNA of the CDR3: TGTGCCAGCTCTCCTGTGGACGAAAAACTGTTTTTT.

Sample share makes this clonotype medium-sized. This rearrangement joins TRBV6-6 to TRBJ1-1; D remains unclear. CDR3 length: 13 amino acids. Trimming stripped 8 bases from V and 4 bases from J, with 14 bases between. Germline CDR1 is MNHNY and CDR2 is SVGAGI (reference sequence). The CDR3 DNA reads TGTGCCAGCTCGGGCGCCTCCTCCACTGAAGCTTTCTTT. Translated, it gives CASSGASSTEAFF.

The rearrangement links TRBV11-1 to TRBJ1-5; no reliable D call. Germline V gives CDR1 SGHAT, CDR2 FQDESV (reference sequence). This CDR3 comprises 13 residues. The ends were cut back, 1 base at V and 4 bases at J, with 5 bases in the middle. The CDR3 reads CASSLGLNQPQHF. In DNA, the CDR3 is TGTGCCAGCAGCTTAGGCTTGAATCAGCCCCAGCATTTT.

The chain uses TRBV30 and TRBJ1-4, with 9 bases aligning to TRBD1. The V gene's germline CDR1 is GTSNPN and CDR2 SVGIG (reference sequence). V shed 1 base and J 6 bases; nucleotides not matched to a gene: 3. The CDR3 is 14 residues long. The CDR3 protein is CAWSGTGEDEKLFF. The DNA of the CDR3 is TGTGCCTGGAGTGGGACAGGGGAGGATGAAAAACTGTTTTTT.

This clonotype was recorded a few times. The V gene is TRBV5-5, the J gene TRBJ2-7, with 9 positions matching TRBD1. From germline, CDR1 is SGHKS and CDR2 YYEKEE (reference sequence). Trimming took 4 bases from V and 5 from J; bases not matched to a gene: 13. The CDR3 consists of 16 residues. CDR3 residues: CASSTAVGQGSDEQYF. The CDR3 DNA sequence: TGTGCCAGCAGCACGGCCGTCGGACAGGGGTCTGACGAGCAGTACTTC.